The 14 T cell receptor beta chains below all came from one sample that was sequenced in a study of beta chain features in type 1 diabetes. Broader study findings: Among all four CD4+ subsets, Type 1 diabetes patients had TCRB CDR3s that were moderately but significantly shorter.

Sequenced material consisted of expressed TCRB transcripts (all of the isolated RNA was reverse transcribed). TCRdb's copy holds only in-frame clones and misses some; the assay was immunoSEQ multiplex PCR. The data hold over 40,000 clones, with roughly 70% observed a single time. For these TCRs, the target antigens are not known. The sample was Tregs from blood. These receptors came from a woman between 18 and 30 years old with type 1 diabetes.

In DNA form, the CDR3 reads TGTGCCAGCAGCGCCCGACAGGGTGAAGTTTACGAGCAGTACTTC. Amino acids: CASSARQGEVYEQYF. J is TRBJ2-7 and V is TRBV7-6; 7 positions agree with TRBD1. CDR3 length equals 15 residues. The trim removed 5 bases at V and 4 bases at J, leaving 11 bases unmatched. Germline CDR1 and CDR2: SGHVS and FNYEAQ.

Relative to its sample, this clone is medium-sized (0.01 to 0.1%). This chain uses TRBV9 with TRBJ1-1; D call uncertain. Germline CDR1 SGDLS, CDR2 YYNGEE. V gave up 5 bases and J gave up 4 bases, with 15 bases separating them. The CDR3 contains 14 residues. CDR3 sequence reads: CASSIQPHLTEAFF. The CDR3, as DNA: TGTGCCAGCAGTATACAGCCCCATCTCACTGAAGCTTTCTTT.

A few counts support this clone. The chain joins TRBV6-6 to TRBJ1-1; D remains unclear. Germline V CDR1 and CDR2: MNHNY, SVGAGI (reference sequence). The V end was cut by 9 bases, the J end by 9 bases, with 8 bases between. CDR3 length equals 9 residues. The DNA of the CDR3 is TGTGCCAGTTCGAGGAAAGCTTTCTTT. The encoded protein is CASSRKAFF.

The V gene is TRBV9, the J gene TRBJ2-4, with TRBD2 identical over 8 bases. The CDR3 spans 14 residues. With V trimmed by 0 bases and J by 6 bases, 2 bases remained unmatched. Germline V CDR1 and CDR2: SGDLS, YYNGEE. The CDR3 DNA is TGTGCCAGCAGCGTAGAAACTAGCGGAAACATTCAGTACTTC. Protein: CASSVETSGNIQYF. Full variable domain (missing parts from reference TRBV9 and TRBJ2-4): DSGVTQTPKHLITATGQRVTLRCSPRSGDLSVYWYQQSLDQGLQFLIQYYNGEERAKGNILERFSAQQFPDLHSELNLSSLELGDSALYFCASSVETSGNIQYFGAGTRLSVL.

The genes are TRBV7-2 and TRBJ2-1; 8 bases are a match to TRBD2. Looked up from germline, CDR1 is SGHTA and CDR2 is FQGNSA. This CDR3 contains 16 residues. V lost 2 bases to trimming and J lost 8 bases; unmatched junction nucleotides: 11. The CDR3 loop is CASSLYRVAGIYEQFF. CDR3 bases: TGTGCCAGCAGCTTATACAGGGTAGCGGGAATATATGAGCAGTTCTTC.

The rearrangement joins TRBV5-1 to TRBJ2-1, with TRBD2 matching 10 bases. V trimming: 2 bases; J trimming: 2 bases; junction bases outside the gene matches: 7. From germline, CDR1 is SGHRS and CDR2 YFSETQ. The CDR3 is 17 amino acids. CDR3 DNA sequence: TGCGCCAGCAGCTTTTTTAGCGGGAGGTTCACCTACAATGAGCAGTTCTTC. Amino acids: CASSFFSGRFTYNEQFF.

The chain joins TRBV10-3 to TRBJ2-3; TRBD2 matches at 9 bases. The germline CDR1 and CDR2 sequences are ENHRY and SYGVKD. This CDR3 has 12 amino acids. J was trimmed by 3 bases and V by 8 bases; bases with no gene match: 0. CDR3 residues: CAIAGGTDTQYF. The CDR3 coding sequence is TGTGCCATCGCGGGAGGGACAGATACGCAGTATTTT.

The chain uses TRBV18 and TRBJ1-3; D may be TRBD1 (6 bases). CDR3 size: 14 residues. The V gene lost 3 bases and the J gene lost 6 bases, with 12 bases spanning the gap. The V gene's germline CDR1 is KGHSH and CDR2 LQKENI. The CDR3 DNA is TGTGCCAGCTCACCGGCGGCGGGGGCAAACACCATATATTTT. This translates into CASSPAAGANTIYF.

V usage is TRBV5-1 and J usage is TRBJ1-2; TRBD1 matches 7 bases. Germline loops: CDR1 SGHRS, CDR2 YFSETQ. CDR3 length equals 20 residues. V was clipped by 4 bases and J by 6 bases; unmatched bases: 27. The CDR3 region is CASSIWLTGYDSSTGDGYTF. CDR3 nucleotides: TGCGCCAGCAGCATCTGGCTGACAGGGTATGATAGTTCAACGGGTGATGGCTACACCTTC.

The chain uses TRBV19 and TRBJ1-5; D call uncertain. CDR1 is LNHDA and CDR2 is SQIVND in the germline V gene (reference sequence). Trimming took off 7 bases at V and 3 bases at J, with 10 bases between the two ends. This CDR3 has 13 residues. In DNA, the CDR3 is TGTGCCAGTAAAGTGGGCCTCAATCAGCCCCAGCATTTT. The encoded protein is CASKVGLNQPQHF.

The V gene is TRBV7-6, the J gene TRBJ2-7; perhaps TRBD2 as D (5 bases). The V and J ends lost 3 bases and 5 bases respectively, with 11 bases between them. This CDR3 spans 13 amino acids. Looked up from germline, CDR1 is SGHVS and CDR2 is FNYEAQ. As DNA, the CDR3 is TGTGCCAGCAGCTTTGTGGGGAGCCACGAGCAGTACTTC. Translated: CASSFVGSHEQYF.

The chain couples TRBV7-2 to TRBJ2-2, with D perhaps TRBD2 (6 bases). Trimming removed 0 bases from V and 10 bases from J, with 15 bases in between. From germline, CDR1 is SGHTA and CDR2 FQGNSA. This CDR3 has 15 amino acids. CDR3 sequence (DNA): TGTGCCAGCAGCTTAGCGTCCGGGGGTAGGGAGGAGCTGTTTTTT. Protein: CASSLASGGREELFF.

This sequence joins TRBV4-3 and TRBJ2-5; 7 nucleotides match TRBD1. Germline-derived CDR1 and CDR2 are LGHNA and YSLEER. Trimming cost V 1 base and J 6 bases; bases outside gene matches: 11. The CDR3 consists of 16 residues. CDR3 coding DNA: TGCGCCAGCAGCCAAGGATGGTACGACAGGGAGAAGACCCAGTACTTC. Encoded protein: CASSQGWYDREKTQYF.

The CDR3 protein is CASSPGWGLADYNEQFF. The CDR3 DNA sequence: TGTGCCAGCTCACCGGGCTGGGGACTAGCGGATTACAATGAGCAGTTCTTC. The J gene is TRBJ2-1, the V gene TRBV18; 11 positions match TRBD2. Germline lookup yields CDR1 KGHSH and CDR2 LQKENI. The CDR3 consists of 17 residues. V dropped 3 bases and J dropped 4; count of bases not matched to a gene: 8. Using reference TRBV18 and TRBJ2-1 for the parts outside the CDR3, the full variable domain is NAGVMQNPRHLVRRRGQEARLRCSPMKGHSHVYWYRQLPEEGLKFMVYLQKENIIDESGMPKERFSAEFPKEGPSILRIQQVVRGDSAAYFCASSPGWGLADYNEQFFGPGTRLTVL.